Listed below are T cell receptor beta chains from one sample, sequenced in a study of read filtering for tumor transcriptome and immune sequencing. TCRdb re-called the reads through MiXCR, storing one row per CDR3 protein. The sample records approximately 65,000 distinct CDR3 sequences, 11% to 15% being singletons. Sequencing was carried out using a population of CD138-negative cells sorted from bone marrow. All receptors derive from a donor over 35 with multiple myeloma. The CDR3 runs from the conserved cysteine through the conserved F or W. Each record gives: CDR3 DNA, CDR3 protein, clone size, D gene, J gene, V gene, CDR3 length. D genes are given only for firm matches. A clone size is listed for some rows: how often the clone was seen (once, few, many), or a class if it is expanded.

TGTGCCAGCTCCCTCTCCGCCGGTCACGAGCAGTACTTC | CASSLSAGHEQYF | NA | NA | TRBJ2-7 | TRBV7-3 | 13
TGTGCCAGCAGCCGGGGCGGGGGGCAAGGGGAGACCCAGTACTTC | CASSRGGGQGETQYF | NA | TRBD2 | TRBJ2-5 | TRBV11-2 | 15
TGTGCCAGCAGCCGAGTTCCGGGGACAGTGGCTCTCTTT | CASSRVPGTVALF | NA | TRBD1 | TRBJ1-1 | TRBV3-1 | 13
TGTGCCAGCAGTTCCGTATCGGGCGGGAGGATATCCTACGAGCAGTACTTC | CASSSVSGGRISYEQYF | NA | TRBD2 | TRBJ2-7 | TRBV6-2/TRBV6-3 | 17
TGTGCCAGCAGCCGTAACGGGGGAGGGGAAAAACTGTTTTTT | CASSRNGGGEKLFF | many | NA | TRBJ1-4 | TRBV7-2 | 14
TGTGCCAGCTCACGACGACTAGTGGAGACCCAGTACTTC | CASSRRLVETQYF | many | NA | TRBJ2-5 | TRBV18 | 13
TGTGCCAGCACCTCAAGGAGCGGGAGAGCATACAATGAGCAGTTCTTC | CASTSRSGRAYNEQFF | many | TRBD2 | TRBJ2-1 | TRBV28 | 16
TGTGCCAGCAGCCTGGGACTAGCAAACGGGGAGCTGTTTTTT | CASSLGLANGELFF | few | TRBD2 | TRBJ2-2 | TRBV11-2 | 14
TGTGCCAGCAGTTCAAGACTAGCGGGAGAAAACAATGAGCAGTTCTTC | CASSSRLAGENNEQFF | many | TRBD2 | TRBJ2-1 | TRBV28 | 16
TGCAGCGCCAGCGGGAGGGGTAGCACAGATACGCAGTATTTT | CSASGRGSTDTQYF | many | TRBD2 | TRBJ2-3 | TRBV29-1 | 14
TGCAGCGTTGCACAGGGGAACACTGAAGCTTTCTTT | CSVAQGNTEAFF | many | NA | TRBJ1-1 | TRBV29-1 | 12
TGTGCCAGCAGCACAAGACAGGGTTTTAATAATTCACCCCTCCACTTT | CASSTRQGFNNSPLHF | many | TRBD1 | TRBJ1-6 | TRBV7-2 | 16
TGTGCCAGCAGGTCACAAATCGGGGTCGACAGGTATTTT | CASRSQIGVDRYF | many | NA | TRBJ2-3 | TRBV28 | 13
TGTGCCAGCAGTCTTGGAAGGGGAAACACCATATATTTT | CASSLGRGNTIYF | NA | NA | TRBJ1-3 | TRBV3-1 | 13
TGTGCCAGCAGCTTAGCGAGACTGGGGCAGTATTTT | CASSLARLGQYF | few | NA | TRBJ2-3 | TRBV13 | 12
TGTGCCAGCAGCTTAGAAGCCTACGAGCAGTACTTC | CASSLEAYEQYF | many | NA | TRBJ2-7 | TRBV11-1 | 12
TGTGCCAGCAGGGTGACGGGGACAACTAATGAAAAACTGTTTTTT | CASRVTGTTNEKLFF | many | NA | TRBJ1-4 | TRBV7-9 | 15
TGTGCCAGCAGCCCACACTTCGATCCTACTACGATAAACAATGAGCAGTTCTTC | CASSPHFDPTTINNEQFF | few | NA | TRBJ2-1 | TRBV11-2 | 18
TGTGCCAGCAGTTTATTCTCCAGAGCGGGCGAGCAGTACTTC | CASSLFSRAGEQYF | NA | NA | TRBJ2-7 | TRBV27 | 14
TGTGCCAGCAGCGCTCTCTTAGCGGGATTGTCTAGCACAGATACGCAGTATTTT | CASSALLAGLSSTDTQYF | many | TRBD2 | TRBJ2-3 | TRBV7-8 | 18
TGTGCCAGCCGGGACTTGTTCTACGAGCAGTACTTC | CASRDLFYEQYF | NA | NA | TRBJ2-7 | TRBV7-2 | 12
TGTGCCAGCAGCCCGAACGGGGGGGGCGTCTATGGCTACACCTTC | CASSPNGGGVYGYTF | many | NA | TRBJ1-2 | TRBV9 | 15
TGTGCCTGGAGTGGCAGTCGTGAAGCCTTCTTT | CAWSGSREAFF | many | NA | TRBJ1-1 | TRBV30 | 11
TGTGCCAGCAGCCCCGTTTTGGATCGGGGCTACAATCAGCCCCAGCATTTT | CASSPVLDRGYNQPQHF | many | NA | TRBJ1-5 | TRBV6-2/TRBV6-3 | 17
TGTGCCTGGAGTGTACCACCCAGGCTCCTCTACACCTTC | CAWSVPPRLLYTF | NA | NA | TRBJ1-2 | TRBV30 | 13
TGTGCTAGTGGTTTTCGGGCCCTGGGGGTACAAAGTCAAGAGACCCAGTACTTC | CASGFRALGVQSQETQYF | NA | NA | TRBJ2-5 | TRBV12-5 | 18
TGTGCCAGCAGCTTAGAGGGGCCCGTTTTT | CASSLEGPVF | many | NA | TRBJ2-3 | TRBV11-3 | 10
TGTGCCAGCAGCACCTGGACTAGCGGGAGGACCACCGGGGAGCTGTTTTTT | CASSTWTSGRTTGELFF | many | TRBD2 | TRBJ2-2 | TRBV7-9 | 17
TGTGCCAGCAGCTTGTGGGACAGGGCTGGGGACGAGCAGTACTTC | CASSLWDRAGDEQYF | few | TRBD1 | TRBJ2-7 | TRBV7-9 | 15
TGTGCCAGCAGACGTACAGGGTACACTGAAGCTTTCTTT | CASRRTGYTEAFF | many | NA | TRBJ1-1 | TRBV11-3 | 13
TGTGCCAGCAGCTTTTCCCAAGGCACTGAAGCTTTCTTT | CASSFSQGTEAFF | many | NA | TRBJ1-1 | TRBV5-6 | 13
TGTGCCAGCAGGGAGACCAGCGTGGGACAGCACAATGAGCAGTTCTTC | CASRETSVGQHNEQFF | NA | TRBD1 | TRBJ2-1 | TRBV11-2 | 16
TGCAGTGCTAGGGGGGGGGCTAGCGCAACGGGGGAGCAGTTCTTC | CSARGGASATGEQFF | many | NA | TRBJ2-1 | TRBV20-1 | 15
TGTGCCAGCAGTTTGTCGGGAGAAGAGCAGTACTTC | CASSLSGEEQYF | many | NA | TRBJ2-7 | TRBV28 | 12
TGTGCCAGCAGTTCGAGCGGGAGGGCCTCGTACAATGAGCAGTTCTTC | CASSSSGRASYNEQFF | NA | TRBD2 | TRBJ2-1 | TRBV28 | 16
TGTGCCAGCAGCCCCCAGGTTGCGGGAGGGCCAAATGAGCAGTTCTTC | CASSPQVAGGPNEQFF | many | TRBD2 | TRBJ2-1 | TRBV7-3 | 16
TGTGCCAGTAGTATCCCGACAGGGGGCCTGGACACTGAAGCTTTCTTT | CASSIPTGGLDTEAFF | many | TRBD1 | TRBJ1-1 | TRBV19 | 16
TGTGCCTGGAGTGTACAAGGAAGGAACATTCAGTACTTC | CAWSVQGRNIQYF | few | NA | TRBJ2-4 | TRBV30 | 13
TGCGCCAGCAGCTTGGGAGGCGGGAGATCTGAAGCTTTCTTT | CASSLGGGRSEAFF | NA | NA | TRBJ1-1 | TRBV5-1 | 14
TGTGCCAGCAGCCGCCTGCTGAACGTGAACACTGAAGCTTTCTTT | CASSRLLNVNTEAFF | many | NA | TRBJ1-1 | TRBV11-2 | 15